This record concerns one T cell receptor beta chain sequence. Antigen unknown. Compared with germline, one end of the junction differs, possibly owing to a read error. The sample belongs to a study of cytomegalovirus exposure and HLA in healthy donors. Study overall: The same platform as the roughly 700 first-cohort repertoires was used for the 90 to 150 validation repertoires, a later analysis reported.

Germline CDR1 is DFQATT and CDR2 is SNEGSKA (reference sequence). The CDR3 sequence is 8 residues long. Using immunoSEQ multiplex PCR, the repertoire was profiled, and TCRdb retains in-frame clones only, with some absent. This table holds some 110,000 clones, 88% found once. Study results and caveats: Specificity for CMV antigens was confirmed in vitro for a few of the CMV-associated chains. Cytomegalovirus association was assigned to about 150 TCR beta chains.

This TCR derives from a woman aged 18 to 35 in good health and CMV-seropositive. The chain uses TRBV20-1 and TRBJ1-1; tentatively, D is TRBD1 (5 bases). The source material was PBMCs. CDR3 sequence reads: CSAHQGDF. CDR3 in DNA: TGCAGTGCCCACCAAGGGGATTTT.